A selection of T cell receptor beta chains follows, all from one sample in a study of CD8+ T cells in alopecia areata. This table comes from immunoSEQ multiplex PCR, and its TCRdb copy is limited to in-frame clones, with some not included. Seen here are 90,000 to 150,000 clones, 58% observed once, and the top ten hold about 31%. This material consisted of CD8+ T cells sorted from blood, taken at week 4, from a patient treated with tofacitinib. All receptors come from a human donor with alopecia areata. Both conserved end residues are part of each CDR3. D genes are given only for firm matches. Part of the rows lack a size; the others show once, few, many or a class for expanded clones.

DNA: TGCAGCGTTGATCTAGGGACTGGGGCCAACGTCCTGACTTTC
CDR3: CSVDLGTGANVLTF
D: -
J: TRBJ2-6
V: TRBV29-1
length: 14
size: -

DNA: TGTGCCAGCAGTTTAACTAGCGGATACAATGAGCAGTTCTTC
CDR3: CASSLTSGYNEQFF
D: TRBD2
J: TRBJ2-1
V: TRBV27
length: 14
size: -

DNA: TGCAGCGTTGAACACTTCCACGGGACACTCAATGAGCAGTTCTTC
CDR3: CSVEHFHGTLNEQFF
D: -
J: TRBJ2-1
V: TRBV29-1
length: 15
size: -

DNA: TGTGCCAGCAGCCGGGCGAGCAGCGGGGACTACACCGGGGAGCTGTTTTTT
CDR3: CASSRASSGDYTGELFF
D: TRBD2
J: TRBJ2-2
V: TRBV7-3
length: 17
size: -

DNA: TGTGCCAGCAGTGAAGTCATACTAGCCAAAAACATTCAGTACTTC
CDR3: CASSEVILAKNIQYF
D: -
J: TRBJ2-4
V: TRBV6-1
length: 15
size: -

DNA: TGTGCCAGCAGCGACGGGACGGCGGGCTACGAGCAGTACTTC
CDR3: CASSDGTAGYEQYF
D: -
J: TRBJ2-7
V: TRBV27
length: 14
size: -

DNA: TGCAGCGTTGAAGAGGGAGGGCCCGAGGGAATCGAGCAGTACTTC
CDR3: CSVEEGGPEGIEQYF
D: TRBD2
J: TRBJ2-7
V: TRBV29-1
length: 15
size: once

DNA: TGCAGCGTTGAAGACATTACGAACACTGAAGCTTTCTTT
CDR3: CSVEDITNTEAFF
D: -
J: TRBJ1-1
V: TRBV29-1
length: 13
size: -

DNA: TGCGCCAGCAGCCCAAATCCCCTTCCCTATGGCTACACCTTC
CDR3: CASSPNPLPYGYTF
D: -
J: TRBJ1-2
V: TRBV4-3
length: 14
size: few

DNA: TGTGCCTGGAGTCTGAGGGGGCGTGAAAAACTGTTTTTT
CDR3: CAWSLRGREKLFF
D: TRBD1
J: TRBJ1-4
V: TRBV30
length: 13
size: few

DNA: TGTGCCTGGAGTGAACTAGGACAGGGGAACACTGAAGCTTTCTTT
CDR3: CAWSELGQGNTEAFF
D: TRBD1
J: TRBJ1-1
V: TRBV30
length: 15
size: -

DNA: TGTGCCAGCAGCCAAGCCGAGGGGGGAGGCACAGATACGCAGTATTTT
CDR3: CASSQAEGGGTDTQYF
D: -
J: TRBJ2-3
V: TRBV4-2
length: 16
size: -

DNA: TGCAGCGTTGAAGCGGAGGATCGGGGACCCTGCGCTTTCTTT
CDR3: CSVEAEDRGPCAFF
D: -
J: TRBJ1-1
V: TRBV29-1
length: 14
size: -

DNA: TGTGCCGGACAAAAACCGCGGGACAGGGGCCAACTGAGCTCCTACAATGAGCAGTTCTTC
CDR3: CAGQKPRDRGQLSSYNEQFF
D: TRBD1
J: TRBJ2-1
V: TRBV30
length: 20
size: -

DNA: TGTGCCAGCAGTTGGACGGCTAACACTGAAGCTTTCTTT
CDR3: CASSWTANTEAFF
D: -
J: TRBJ1-1
V: TRBV27
length: 13
size: -

DNA: TGCAGCGTTGTGTGGGGAGCGGCCAAAAACATTCAGTACTTC
CDR3: CSVVWGAAKNIQYF
D: -
J: TRBJ2-4
V: TRBV29-1
length: 14
size: few

DNA: TGTGCCTGGAGTGTACTCGCAGACAATGAGCAGTTCTTC
CDR3: CAWSVLADNEQFF
D: -
J: TRBJ2-1
V: TRBV30
length: 13
size: -

DNA: TGTGCCAGCAGCTCCCTGTGGATGGAACTCTATGGCTACACCTTC
CDR3: CASSSLWMELYGYTF
D: -
J: TRBJ1-2
V: TRBV13
length: 15
size: few

DNA: TGCAGCGTTGTCCTTGGGCTAGGCTACACCTTC
CDR3: CSVVLGLGYTF
D: -
J: TRBJ1-2
V: TRBV29-1
length: 11
size: few

DNA: TGTGCCAGCCTCACAGGGGCCACTGAAGCTTTCTTT
CDR3: CASLTGATEAFF
D: TRBD1
J: TRBJ1-1
V: TRBV19
length: 12
size: few